The 25 T cell receptor beta chains listed next were all sequenced from one sample in a study of human T cells and chemical hapten exposure. TCRdb re-called the RACE reads with MiXCR, one entry per CDR3 protein. The repertoire consists of some 96,000 distinct CDR3 sequences, with 9.3% occurring once and the leading ten covering more than 2%. Described time point: patch test 2, 6 weeks after DPC sensitization. Sample treatment: therapeutic diphenylcyclopropenone sensitization with weekly scalp DPC. This material consisted of whole blood, taken in connection with sensitization to the hapten diphenylcyclopropenone (DPC). The receptor set was obtained from a woman in her forties with alopecia areata. Some clones in this sample may be carry-over from other donors' samples.

Written as DNA, the CDR3 is TGTGCCAGCAGGACGAGGACAGTGCTCGGCTACACCTTC. It is translated as CASRTRTVLGYTF. The chain carries TRBV12-3 or TRBV12-4 and TRBJ1-2, with D possibly being TRBD1 (6 bases). The ends were cut back, 6 bases at V and 8 bases at J, with 16 bases in the middle. The CDR3 loop spans 13 amino acids.

There are many counts of this clonotype. The rearrangement links TRBV3-1 to TRBJ1-2; no reliable D call. Germline V gives CDR1 LGHDT, CDR2 YNNKEL (reference sequence). This CDR3 is 16 amino acids long. Trimming stripped 0 bases from V and 6 bases from J, with 17 bases between. The CDR3 loop reads CASSQDVTWGGDGYTF. The DNA of the CDR3 is TGTGCCAGCAGCCAAGATGTTACTTGGGGAGGAGATGGCTACACCTTC. Variable domain in full (rest from reference TRBV3-1 and TRBJ1-2): DTAVSQTPKYLVTQMGNDKSIKCEQNLGHDTMYWYKQDSKKFLKIMFSYNNKELIINETVPNRFSPKSPDKAHLNLHINSLELGDSAVYFCASSQDVTWGGDGYTFGSGTRLTVV.

This clonotype was recorded many times. The chain carries TRBV12-3 or TRBV12-4 and TRBJ1-6; 8 bases line up with TRBD1. The CDR3 consists of 14 residues. The V gene end was trimmed by 5 bases and the J gene end by 6 bases; junction bases not matched to a gene: 3. The CDR3 sequence is CASSKDRANSPLHF. The CDR3 DNA reads TGTGCCAGCAGTAAGGACAGGGCTAATTCACCCCTCCACTTT.

The chain employs TRBV28 and TRBJ1-2, with TRBD1 as a possible D gene (6 bases). Germline-derived CDR1 and CDR2 are MDHEN and SYDVKM. The CDR3 sequence is 13 residues long. Trimming pared 5 bases from V and 4 bases from J, leaving 11 bases between. The CDR3 nucleotides are TGTGCCAGCAGTCCCGGACAGTTCTATGGCTACACCTTC. Residues: CASSPGQFYGYTF.

This clonotype has a count of ten or more. The CDR3 spells CASSLDQGFNIQETQYF. CDR3 DNA sequence: TGTGCCAGCAGCTTGGACCAGGGGTTTAATATTCAAGAGACCCAGTACTTC. The rearrangement links TRBV5-5 to TRBJ2-5; maybe TRBD1 (6 bases). V lost 0 bases and J lost 2, with 17 bases in between. In germline, CDR1 is SGHKS, CDR2 YYEKEE (reference sequence). The CDR3 length is 17 residues. Full variable domain (missing parts from reference TRBV5-5 and TRBJ2-5): DAGVTQSPTHLIKTRGQQVTLRCSPISGHKSVSWYQQVLGQGPQFIFQYYEKEERGRGNFPDRFSARQFPNYSSELNVNALLLGDSALYLCASSLDQGFNIQETQYFGPGTRLLVL.

The chain has TRBV12-3 or TRBV12-4 and TRBJ2-5; D is unresolved. This CDR3 has 12 residues. V lost 1 base and J 4 bases, leaving 4 bases between the germline ends. CDR3 loop: CASSLVTETQYF. The DNA for the CDR3 is TGTGCCAGCAGTTTAGTGACAGAGACCCAGTACTTC.

The chain uses TRBV18 and TRBJ1-1, with D uncertain. Germline assignment: CDR1 KGHSH and CDR2 LQKENI. The CDR3 extends over 14 amino acids. V shed 3 bases and J shed 1 base, with 9 bases lying between them. The CDR3 DNA sequence: TGTGCCAGCTCACCGGGGATTGGGAACACTGAAGCTTTCTTT. Translation gives CASSPGIGNTEAFF.

This clonotype was found many times. The gene calls are TRBV10-3 and TRBJ2-3; D is perhaps TRBD1 (5 bases). Trimming took 10 bases from V and 2 from J, leaving 19 bases between them. From germline, CDR1 is ENHRY and CDR2 SYGVKD. The CDR3 extends over 15 amino acids. DNA of the CDR3: TGTGCCAGCGGCTCCTCCAGGGTGGCCACAGATACGCAGTATTTT. Protein: CASGSSRVATDTQYF.

The table lists this clonotype with a few counts. This chain joins TRBV7-2 and TRBJ2-7; D gene ambiguous. Trimming removed 5 bases at V and 2 bases at J, with 16 bases between. Germline-derived CDR1 and CDR2 are SGHTA and FQGNSA. The CDR3 consists of 15 residues. The CDR3 loop reads CASSPPATAAYEQYF. The CDR3 DNA reads as TGTGCCAGCAGCCCTCCCGCGACTGCAGCCTACGAGCAGTACTTC.

This chain joins TRBV29-1 and TRBJ2-3; 9 nucleotides line up with TRBD2. CDR3 length: 13 amino acids. Germline V gene lookup returns CDR1 SQVTM and CDR2 ANQGSEA. Trimming cost V 8 bases and J 3 bases; bases outside gene matches: 6. The CDR3 bases are TGCAGCATTTCTAGCGGGGATACAGATACGCAGTATTTT. The encoded protein is CSISSGDTDTQYF.

This clonotype occurred a few times. The chain is built from TRBV14 and TRBJ2-7, with TRBD2 matching 9 bases. CDR1 and CDR2 from the germline V gene are SGHDN and FVKESK. Germline trimming cut 3 bases from V and 3 bases from J; bases unmatched to any gene: 6. The CDR3 spans 15 residues. The CDR3 DNA is TGTGCCAGCAGCCAGAGCCGAGCGGGGGGCTACGAGCAGTACTTC. Protein product: CASSQSRAGGYEQYF.

This clonotype was picked up many times. The rearrangement links TRBV7-8 to TRBJ1-2; D ambiguous. CDR3 length equals 14 residues. The V end lost 1 base, the J end lost 5 bases, and 11 bases lay between the germline ends. Germline V gives CDR1 SGHVS, CDR2 FQNEAQ. The CDR3 sequence: CASSLVGMPYGYTF. The CDR3 region has the DNA TGTGCCAGCAGCTTAGTGGGAATGCCATATGGCTACACCTTC. Combining the CDR3 with reference TRBV7-8 and TRBJ1-2 gives the whole variable domain GAGVSQSPRYKVAKRGQDVALRCDPISGHVSLFWYQQALGQGPEFLTYFQNEAQLDKSGLPSDRFFAERPEGSVSTLKIQRTQQEDSAVYLCASSLVGMPYGYTFGSGTRLTVV.

This clonotype was counted a few times. The rearrangement joins TRBV20-1 to TRBJ2-3; weak D call: TRBD2 (5 bases). The CDR3 is 14 amino acids. CDR1 is DFQATT and CDR2 is SNEGSKA in the germline V gene (reference sequence). V lost 5 bases to trimming and J lost 5 bases, with 17 bases between them. The CDR3 is CSAGIATMGDTQYF. In nucleotides, the CDR3 is TGCAGTGCTGGTATAGCGACCATGGGAGATACGCAGTATTTT.

This clonotype showed up just a few times. The rearrangement links TRBV4-1 to TRBJ2-2; 8 nucleotides line up with TRBD2. The trim removed 0 bases at V and 6 bases at J, leaving 6 bases unmatched. Germline V gene data show CDR1 as MGHRA and CDR2 as YSYEKL. The CDR3 totals 16 residues. The CDR3 DNA is TGCGCCAGCAGCCAAGATCCAGCGGGAGAGTCCGGGGAGCTGTTTTTT. Translating gives CASSQDPAGESGELFF.

Only a few counts were recorded for this clonotype. V gene TRBV28 combines with J gene TRBJ2-1; 9 bases are shared with TRBD1. The J segment lost 6 bases and the V segment lost 5 bases, leaving 8 bases of the junction unmatched. From germline, CDR1 is MDHEN and CDR2 SYDVKM. This CDR3 is built from 15 residues. The CDR3 sequence is CASSRPGQGINEQFF. CDR3 coding DNA: TGTGCCAGCAGTCGACCGGGACAGGGAATCAATGAGCAGTTCTTC.

This clonotype occurred a few times. The chain carries TRBV28 and TRBJ1-5; no firm D call. The CDR3 is 8 residues long. Trimming left V 10 bases short and J 7 bases short, with 2 bases between. Per the germline V gene, CDR1 is MDHEN and CDR2 is SYDVKM. CDR3 sequence reads: CATQPQHF. In DNA form, the CDR3 reads TGTGCCACCCAGCCCCAGCATTTT. The variable domain in full, completed from reference TRBV28 and TRBJ1-5, reads DVKVTQSSRYLVKRTGEKVFLECVQDMDHENMFWYRQDPGLGLRLIYFSYDVKMKEKGDIPEGYSVSREKKERFSLILESASTNQTSMYLCATQPQHFGDGTRLSIL.

This clonotype occurred many times. The rearrangement uses TRBV29-1 and TRBJ2-5, with 8 bases aligning to TRBD2. CDR3 length: 14 amino acids. The V gene's germline CDR1 is SQVTM and CDR2 ANQGSEA. V shed 3 bases, J shed 4 bases, and the junction held 7 bases outside the gene matches. CDR3 sequence reads: CSVDVAGGGETQYF. CDR3 coding DNA: TGCAGCGTTGACGTGGCGGGAGGAGGAGAGACCCAGTACTTC.

This sequence joins TRBV20-1 and TRBJ2-5; 15 nucleotides match TRBD2. CDR1 is DFQATT, CDR2 SNEGSKA, per germline (reference sequence). CDR3 length: 14 amino acids. Unmatched junction bases numbered 1, after V lost 3 bases and J lost 5 bases. CDR3 nucleotides: TGCAGTGCTAGGGGACTAGCGGGAGGCGAGACCCAGTACTTC. Encoded protein: CSARGLAGGETQYF.

This clonotype showed up many times. The V call is TRBV28, the J call TRBJ1-1; maybe TRBD1 (6 bases). V was clipped by 4 bases and J by 1 base, with 10 bases between them. This CDR3 is built from 14 residues. The germline V gene has CDR1 MDHEN and CDR2 SYDVKM. The CDR3 sequence is CASSSGGPNTEAFF. CDR3 nucleotide sequence: TGTGCCAGCAGTTCGGGGGGGCCGAACACTGAAGCTTTCTTT.

In its sample, this clonotype was seen once. V usage is TRBV5-1 and J usage is TRBJ2-7; TRBD2 is a possible D gene (5 bases). V gave up 0 bases and J gave up 5 bases, with 15 bases separating them. Germline assignment: CDR1 SGHRS and CDR2 YFSETQ. CDR3 length: 15 residues. CDR3 coding DNA: TGCGCCAGCAGCTTGGCGGTTACTAGTTTCCACGAGCAGTACTTC. As protein: CASSLAVTSFHEQYF.

In this sample, this clonotype turned up many times. The chain combines TRBV30 with TRBJ1-5; D call uncertain. The V and J ends lost 5 bases and 2 bases respectively, with 10 bases between them. Germline V gene sequence: CDR1 GTSNPN, CDR2 SVGIG (reference sequence). This CDR3 has 13 residues. CDR3 coding DNA: TGTGCCTGGGCCTCGAGGGGCAATCAGCCCCAGCATTTT. Translation: CAWASRGNQPQHF.

This clonotype showed up many times. This sequence joins TRBV6-5 and TRBJ2-6; D is unclear. The CDR3 is 14 residues long. V lost 8 bases and J lost 0, with 8 bases in between. Germline values: CDR1 MNHEY, CDR2 SVGAGI. CDR3 in amino acids: CASSRSSGANVLTF. The DNA of the CDR3 is TGTGCCAGCTCTCGGAGCTCTGGGGCCAACGTCCTGACTTTC.

The chain has TRBV3-1 and TRBJ2-2, with a weak D call TRBD2 (5 bases). Germline CDR1 is LGHDT and CDR2 is YNNKEL (reference sequence). With 5 bases removed from V and 4 bases from J, the gap between germline ends came to 20 bases. The CDR3 length is 17 residues. The CDR3 sequence: CASSGRRTAGTTGELFF. The CDR3 bases are TGTGCCAGCAGCGGCAGGCGGACGGCGGGTACCACCGGGGAGCTGTTTTTT.

This clonotype is termed medium-sized. The CDR3 nucleotides are TGCAGTGCTCCGACAGGGGATAGGAATTCACCCCTCCACTTT. This translates into CSAPTGDRNSPLHF. The rearrangement joins TRBV20-1 to TRBJ1-6, with TRBD1 matching 8 bases. The CDR3 runs 14 residues. The ends lost 5 bases at V and 7 bases at J; junction bases unmatched: 7. The germline gives CDR1 DFQATT, CDR2 SNEGSKA (reference sequence).

This clonotype turned up a few times. The J gene is TRBJ2-3, the V gene TRBV12-3 or TRBV12-4, with 8 bases aligning to TRBD2. There are 16 residues in the CDR3. The trim removed 5 bases at V and 6 bases at J, leaving 13 bases unmatched. The CDR3 region is CASSPGTAGLADTQYF. The CDR3 DNA reads as TGTGCCAGCAGTCCCGGGACGGCTGGACTAGCCGATACGCAGTATTTT.